The rows below give T cell receptor beta chains drawn from one sample of a study of shared clonotypes between healthy human individuals. TCRdb keeps only in-frame clones here, not all; method: immunoSEQ multiplex PCR. The data show roughly 1 million clones, approximately 80% seen once. Sequencing was carried out using memory CD4+ T cells from PBMCs. The receptors were gathered from a man between 18 and 35 years old in good health. Some clones in this sample may be carry-over from other donors' samples. The CDR3 runs from the conserved cysteine through the conserved F or W. A D gene is named only where the DNA matches it firmly. Size values are once, few and many counts, or a class for expanded clones, and some rows have none.

j_call clone_size v_call d_call cdr3_nt cdr3_aa
TRBJ1-1 NA TRBV2 NA TGTGCCAGCAGTCTGGGCAGAGGGACTGAAGCTTTCTTT CASSLGRGTEAFF
TRBJ1-1 NA TRBV7-2 NA TGTGCCAGCAGCTTAGAGGGGACCCTGAACACTGAAGCTTTCTTT CASSLEGTLNTEAFF
TRBJ1-1 NA TRBV20-1 TRBD1 TGCAGTGCTAGGGGGACAGGTGAAGCTTTCTTT CSARGTGEAFF
TRBJ1-3 once TRBV5-8 NA TGTGCCAGCAGCTCCGGCCAGCAGGGTAGAAACACCATATATTTT CASSSGQQGRNTIYF
TRBJ2-5 NA TRBV9 NA TGTGCCAGCAGCGTATTGGGGACTGGAGAAGAGACCCAGTACTTC CASSVLGTGEETQYF
TRBJ1-2 NA TRBV28 NA TGTGCCACCCTAACAGGGTCGTCCTATGGCTACACCTTC CATLTGSSYGYTF
TRBJ1-2 NA TRBV11-2 NA TGTGCCAGCAGCTCGAGGGGGGACTATGGCTACACCTTC CASSSRGDYGYTF
TRBJ1-1 NA TRBV6-1 NA TGTGCCAGCAGTGAAGGGGGTAACACTGAAGCTTTCTTT CASSEGGNTEAFF
TRBJ2-7 once TRBV9 TRBD2 TGTGCCAGCAGCGTAGGATCGGGGGGACTCTCCTACGAGCAGTACTTC CASSVGSGGLSYEQYF
TRBJ2-5 NA TRBV6-5 TRBD1 TGTGCCAGCAGTTTGGACAGGGTAGAGACCCAGTACTTC CASSLDRVETQYF
TRBJ1-2 NA TRBV20-1 NA TGCAGTGCTATAGGCTACACCTTC CSAIGYTF
TRBJ1-2 NA TRBV7-2 NA TGTGCCAGCAGCCACCGCTCAGCCATCTATGGCTACACCTTC CASSHRSAIYGYTF
TRBJ2-7 NA TRBV19 TRBD2 TGTGCCAGTATGAAAGCGGGAGCGGACTACGAGCAGTACTTC CASMKAGADYEQYF
TRBJ1-5 few TRBV30 NA TGTGCCTGGAGTGTACCCCCGAATCAGCCCCAGCATTTT CAWSVPPNQPQHF
TRBJ1-5 NA TRBV2 NA TGTGCCAGCAGTAATACAAACACCCAGCATTTT CASSNTNTQHF
TRBJ2-5 NA TRBV5-6 NA TGTGCCAGCAGCTTGAGCGGGGCAGGGGGAGAGACCCAGTACTTC CASSLSGAGGETQYF
TRBJ1-2 NA TRBV6-5 NA TGTGCCAGCAGTTACTCTCAGTACTATGGCTACACCTTC CASSYSQYYGYTF
TRBJ2-5 NA TRBV4-1 TRBD1 TGCGCCAGCAGCTACAAACTAAATGGACAGGGCCAAGAGACCCAGTACTTC CASSYKLNGQGQETQYF
TRBJ2-7 NA TRBV5-1 TRBD2 TGCGCCAGCAGCTTGGGTGCGGGGGAATCCTACGAGCAGTACTTC CASSLGAGESYEQYF
TRBJ2-5 few TRBV7-9 NA TGTGCCAGCAGCTTACGTCAGGCCCCTCAAGAGACCCAGTACTTC CASSLRQAPQETQYF
TRBJ2-3 NA TRBV11-2 NA TGTGCCAGCAGCTTAGATGGGCGGGCTGGCACAGATACGCAGTATTTT CASSLDGRAGTDTQYF
TRBJ2-3 NA TRBV30 NA TGTGCCTGGAGCAGAGATAGGAGGGATACGCAGTATTTT CAWSRDRRDTQYF
TRBJ2-4 NA TRBV28 NA TGTGCCAGCAGTCCGATGGGGGCTAGGGCCAAAAACATTCAGTACTTC CASSPMGARAKNIQYF
TRBJ2-6 few TRBV5-6 TRBD1 TGTGCCAGCAGCTTGGGGGACAGGGGGAACGTCCTGACTTTC CASSLGDRGNVLTF
TRBJ1-4 once TRBV7-9 NA TGTGCCAGCAGCTTCGGCAGGGAAAATGAAAAACTGTTTTTT CASSFGRENEKLFF
TRBJ2-5 once TRBV29-1 NA TGCAGCGCCGGGATGGAAGAGACCCAGTACTTC CSAGMEETQYF
TRBJ1-2 NA TRBV20-1 NA TGCAGTGCTAGGGAGGGAGGCTACACCTTC CSAREGGYTF
TRBJ2-3 NA TRBV6-4 TRBD1 TGTGCCAGCAGTGGTCAACAGGGGGCTACGCAGTATTTT CASSGQQGATQYF
TRBJ2-7 NA TRBV5-1 NA TGCGCCAGCAGTGGAGGGGGGCTAGCTTACGAGCAGTACTTC CASSGGGLAYEQYF
TRBJ1-4 NA TRBV4-1 NA TGCGCCAGCAGAACACAGGGAGGTAATGAAAAACTGTTTTTT CASRTQGGNEKLFF
TRBJ2-7 NA TRBV5-1 NA TGCGCCAGCAGCTTCTCAGTTGAGCAGTACTTC CASSFSVEQYF
TRBJ2-2 NA TRBV6-6 NA TGTGCCAGCAGACCTACAGGTTCCACCGGGGAGCTGTTTTTT CASRPTGSTGELFF
TRBJ2-1 NA TRBV5-4 NA TGTGCCAGCAGCCCCCCGGGATCGCGGTCCTACAATGAGCAGTTCTTC CASSPPGSRSYNEQFF
TRBJ2-1 NA TRBV4-2 TRBD2 TGTGCCAGCAGCCCGAGCGGGGGACTAAACAATGAGCAGTTCTTC CASSPSGGLNNEQFF
TRBJ2-7 NA TRBV6-4 NA TGTGCCAGCAGTGACGAGATTCGCAGCTCCTACGAGCAGTACTTC CASSDEIRSSYEQYF
TRBJ2-7 NA TRBV28 TRBD1 TGTGCCAGCAGCCCTCGGGGACAGGGGGTGCGGGAGCAGTACTTC CASSPRGQGVREQYF
TRBJ2-5 NA TRBV7-9 NA TGTGCCAGCAGCCGGGGGCACCAAGAGACCCAGTACTTC CASSRGHQETQYF
TRBJ1-2 NA TRBV19 TRBD1 TGTGCCAGTAGTCCACAGACAGGGAACTATGGCTACACCTTC CASSPQTGNYGYTF
TRBJ2-5 once TRBV9 NA TGTGCCAGCAGCGTAGGCAGGGACCCTCAAGAGACCCAGTACTTC CASSVGRDPQETQYF
TRBJ1-3 NA TRBV9 TRBD1 TGTGCCAGCAGCAAAGACAGGGGGCTCGGAAACACCATATATTTT CASSKDRGLGNTIYF
TRBJ1-1 few TRBV18 NA TGTGCCAGCTCACCTGACAGGTGGGGTAACACTGAAGCTTTCTTT CASSPDRWGNTEAFF
TRBJ1-2 NA TRBV9 NA TGTGCCAGCAGCGTAGACGTGAAGGTTCCTATCTATGGCTACACCTTC CASSVDVKVPIYGYTF
TRBJ1-4 NA TRBV14 NA TGTGCCAGCAGTCGGCAGGGCAACGAAAAACTGTTTTTT CASSRQGNEKLFF
TRBJ2-1 NA TRBV5-1 TRBD2 TGCGCCAGCAGCTTGGCCACTAGCGGCTATGAGCAGTTCTTC CASSLATSGYEQFF
TRBJ2-7 NA TRBV7-2 TRBD2 TGTGCCAGCAGGGAGGTAGCGGGAGGAACCTACGAGCAGTACTTC CASREVAGGTYEQYF
TRBJ2-3 NA TRBV11-2 NA TGTGCCAGCAGGCCACGGGGACCGAGCACAGATACGCAGTATTTT CASRPRGPSTDTQYF
TRBJ2-7 NA TRBV5-1 TRBD2 TGCGCCAGCAGCCTAGCGGCGAAATACGGCGAGCAGTACTTC CASSLAAKYGEQYF
TRBJ2-2 NA TRBV6-6 NA TGTGCCAGCAGGTCGAGGCAGGGGAACACCGGGGAGCTGTTTTTT CASRSRQGNTGELFF
TRBJ1-2 NA TRBV5-1 TRBD1 TGCGCCAGCAGCACAAGGACAGGGCAGGGCTACACCTTC CASSTRTGQGYTF
TRBJ1-1 NA TRBV28 NA TGTGCCAGCAGTTTATACGGCACGGCGGTGAACACTGAAGCTTTCTTT CASSLYGTAVNTEAFF
TRBJ2-1 NA TRBV7-9 NA TGTGCCAGCAGCTTAGGACGGGGGTCCTACAATGAGCAGTTCTTC CASSLGRGSYNEQFF
TRBJ2-7 many TRBV28 NA TGTGCCTGTGCGGGGACGGCTCACTACGAGCAGTACTTC CACAGTAHYEQYF
TRBJ2-7 NA TRBV28 TRBD1 TGTGCCAGCAGTTTAATAGTCGGGACAGGGGGAAACGAGCAGTACTTC CASSLIVGTGGNEQYF
TRBJ2-1 NA TRBV7-2 NA TGTGCCAGCAGCTTGGGGACTTTTTACAATGAGCAGTTCTTC CASSLGTFYNEQFF
TRBJ1-4 once TRBV10-3 NA TGTGCCATCAGTGAGTCCGGGACGGGTGGAAAACTGTTTTTT CAISESGTGGKLFF
TRBJ1-5 NA TRBV28 TRBD1 TGTGCCAGCTACCCGGGACAGAGGAGCAATCAGCCCCAGCATTTT CASYPGQRSNQPQHF
TRBJ2-5 NA TRBV11-2 TRBD2 TGTGCCAGCAGCTTAGGGGGTCTAGCGGGAGTCGGGACCCAGTACTTC CASSLGGLAGVGTQYF